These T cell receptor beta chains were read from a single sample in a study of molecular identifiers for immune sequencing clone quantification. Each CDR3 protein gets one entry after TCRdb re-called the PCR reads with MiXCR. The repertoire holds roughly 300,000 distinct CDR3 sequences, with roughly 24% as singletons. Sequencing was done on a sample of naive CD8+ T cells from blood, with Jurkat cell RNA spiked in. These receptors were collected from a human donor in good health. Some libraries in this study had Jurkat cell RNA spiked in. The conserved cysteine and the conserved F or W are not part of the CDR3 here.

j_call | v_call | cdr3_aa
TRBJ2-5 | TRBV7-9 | ASSLAPWARDEGLETQY
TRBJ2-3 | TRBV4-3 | ASSRDRLATSTDTQY
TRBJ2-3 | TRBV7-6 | ASSLGTRAADTQY
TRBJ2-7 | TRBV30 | AWSVLRGNEQY
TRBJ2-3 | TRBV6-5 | ASSFLGTSNGDTQY
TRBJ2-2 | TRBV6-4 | ASSDSSAGGSGELF
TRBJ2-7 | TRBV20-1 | STPPSDTYPQY
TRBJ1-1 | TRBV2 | ASSAYRDTEAF
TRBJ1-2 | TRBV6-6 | ASSYRDSPYGYT
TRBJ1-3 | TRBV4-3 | ASSQVEGGGNTIY
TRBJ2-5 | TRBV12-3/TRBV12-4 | ASRFGLAGGRSETQY
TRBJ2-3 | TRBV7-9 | ASSSPPTSPDTQY
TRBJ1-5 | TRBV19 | ASREEGHSHAQPQH
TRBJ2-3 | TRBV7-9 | ASSLGGASDTQY
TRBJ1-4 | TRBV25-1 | ASSEYAASDNEKLF
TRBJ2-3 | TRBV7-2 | ASSPHDERLTDTQY
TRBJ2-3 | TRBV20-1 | SAIGTSESTDTQY
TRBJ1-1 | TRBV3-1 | ASSQSGVGTEAF
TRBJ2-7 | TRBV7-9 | ASSWRTSGGYEQY
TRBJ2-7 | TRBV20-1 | SALEYEQY
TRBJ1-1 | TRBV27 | ASSLDVPDRGPTEAF
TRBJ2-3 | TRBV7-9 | ASSFSGGARDTQY
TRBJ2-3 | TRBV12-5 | ASGLVLSNADTQY
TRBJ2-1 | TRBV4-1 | ASSPAGFNEQF
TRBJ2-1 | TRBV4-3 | ASSQRFAGGPYNEQF
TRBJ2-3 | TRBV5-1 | ASSDRGLAGGSSTDTQY
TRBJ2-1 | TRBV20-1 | SAIGALAGGHPYNEQF
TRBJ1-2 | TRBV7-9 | ASIDGEEPYGYT
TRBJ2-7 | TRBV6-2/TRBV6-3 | AVTTGLAEQY
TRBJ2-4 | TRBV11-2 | ASSSALGDIQY
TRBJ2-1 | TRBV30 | AWSTWDYNEQF
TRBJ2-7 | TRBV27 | ASSLSYYGPREQY
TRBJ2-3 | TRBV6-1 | ASSDDRPDTQY
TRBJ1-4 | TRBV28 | ASSWDINEKLF
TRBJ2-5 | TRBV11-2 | ASSSNPGDRETQY
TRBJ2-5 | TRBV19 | ASSIASGGLVTQY
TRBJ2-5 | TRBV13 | ASRHWDRQETQY
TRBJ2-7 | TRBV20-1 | SGPPSGSYEQY
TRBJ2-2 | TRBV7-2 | ASSLLGGTGELF
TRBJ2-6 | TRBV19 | ASSILSGASVLT
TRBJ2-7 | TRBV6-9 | ASSRQATYEQY
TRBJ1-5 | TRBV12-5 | ASYQPQH